The clone carrying this TCR beta chain was observed at least ten times. Its target is unknown. The read halts 3 residues ahead of the CDR3 end, with the missing end drawn from the germline J gene. Germline lookup yields CDR1 MNHEY and CDR2 SMNVEV (reference sequence). Trimming removed 5 bases from V and 0 bases from J; junction bases left unmatched: 6. The CDR3 loop spans 16 amino acids. This sample was included in a study of T cell clonality in common variable immunodeficiency. Study results and caveats: What drives increased CVID clonality needs T cell subpopulation sequencing. Compared with controls, CVID subjects had fewer shared TCRbeta clones.

Clones were read by immunoSEQ multiplex PCR, and TCRdb kept only the in-frame ones, dropping some. This sample carries approximately 52,000 clones, none of them present only once. The specimen sequenced was peripheral blood mononuclear cells. This chain uses TRBV27 with TRBJ1-3; 8 bases align to TRBD1. The source of this sequence is a person aged 18 to 69 in good health. The CDR3 spells CASSPQDRGSGNTIYF. Incomplete CDR3 DNA: TGTGCCAGCAGTCCCCAAGACAGGGGCTCTGGAAACACC.